This T cell receptor beta chain was identified in a study of shared clonotypes between healthy human individuals (dated by TCRdb to 2018 to 2020). Regarding the study in general: Three men and a couple of women, aged 18 to 49 years, made up the cohort. Different laboratories and diverse techniques were used to prepare libraries and sequence TCR repertoires, to increase sequencing depth and limit assay-specific biases. For each donor, CD4 naive and CD4 memory were each given three plates, CD8 naive was given two plates, and CD8 memory was given one plate. The study deeply sequenced blood TCR repertoires of about 5 healthy adults to estimate repertoire size and the extent of clonotype sharing between individuals. Between about 0.94 and 10 billion PBMCs per donor were obtained by leukapheresis.

Between the V and J ends, shortened by 1 base and 7 bases respectively, the junction contains 14 bases. In the germline V gene, CDR1 corresponds to SGHRS and CDR2 to YFSETQ. The CDR3 runs 14 residues from the cysteine to the phenylalanine. Only CDR3 DNA remains: 42 bases, in frame from the first base. The full study reports these points: Clonotypes shared by all four sorted-subset donors showed higher generation probabilities than non-shared clonotypes. The genetic and exposure-history diversity represented was limited by the small number of donors. Naive subsets generally had larger estimated clonotype richness than memory subsets did. Rarefaction of sorted-subset datasets indicated incomplete sequencing despite the large sequencing depth. Sampling was restricted to blood, and TCR repertoires in tissues likely differ from the TCR repertoires found in blood. Pairwise subsampling led to the expectation that sequencing depth would affect the degree of clonotype sharing among donors. Across four donors, about 5% of naive CD4, roughly 3.8% of naive CD8, under 2.5% of memory CD4, and approximately 0.4% of memory CD8 clonotypes were shared.

The donors were healthy, HIV-negative adults with no recently reported acute infections or vaccinations. All donors were Caucasian adults living in Nashville, Tennessee, USA. CD4+ T cells were enriched by magnetic negative selection, after which naive cells were positively selected on CD45RA and the negative fraction was taken as the memory subset. Blood was collected by leukapheresis, and PBMCs were isolated by Ficoll-Histopaque density gradient centrifugation and then cryopreserved in liquid nitrogen vapor phase. Analytical flow cytometry was used to check the purity and quantity of every magnetically sorted T cell population. Genomic DNA was isolated from each sorted fraction and quantified by UV absorbance on a Nanodrop 2000c. TCR CDR3 regions were amplified from genomic DNA by multiplex PCR using the deep immunoSEQ assay. Genomic DNA extracted from each cell subset was distributed evenly over all wells of several immunoSEQ 96-well plates, and each plate served as one replicate. Each replicate PCR for sorted subsets received about 0.2 ug genomic DNA, equal to about 30,000 T cell genomes. The purified libraries were quantified using a Qubit 3.0 fluorometer, sized with a Bioanalyzer 2100, and then quantified again using the KAPA Library Quantification kit. Each immunoSEQ 96-well plate was sequenced on its own single-read 150-cycle Illumina NextSeq 550 flow cell. Per the source publication's procedure: Because only junctional sequences without quality scores were contained in the immunoSEQ output, filtering matching that applied to full-length reads could not be performed. To assign V/J genes and CDR3, sequences were annotated using PyIR, a Python wrapper for IgBLAST v1.9, with IMGT germline references. Reads were filtered out if the reads had weak V/J assignments (E-value above 1e-6), no CDR3, stop codons, out-of-frame junctions, or ambiguous translated residues. V3J clonotypes were defined by identical inferred V gene, J gene, and CDR3 amino acid sequence. Percentage overlap between repertoires was calculated by dividing the number of shared unique clonotypes by the size of the smaller repertoire. RTK rarefaction, the Chao1 estimator, and Recon v2.1 estimates of unobserved clonotypes were used to assess repertoire richness. Generation probabilities for all TCRbeta clonotypes obtained by the gDNA method from a few donors were computed using OLGA. TCRdb stores this immuneACCESS table with in-frame sequences only. Part of the clones is absent; in the studies checked, under half of the shortfall reflects unresolved V genes, and no reason is known for the rest. D and trimming were read from the DNA, whereas the V and J calls and clone size are those reported in that table. This sample gives roughly 1,000,000 clones in total; around 78% of them show up just once. The top ten constitute under 0.65% of the sample.

This clone has just one count. Its cognate antigen has yet to be identified. No per-base quality is available; no much larger clone lies one base away. This sequence originates from a man younger than 35 in good health. Some clones in this sample may be carry-over from other donors' samples. The V and J genes are TRBV5-1 and TRBJ1-1, and TRBD1 may be the D gene, going by 6 matching bases. Material for sequencing was memory CD4+ T cells from PBMCs. The cell subset or site label, as the study defines it: CD45RA-negative fraction. This receptor carries the CDR3 CASSLWGRGVEAFF. The DNA is TGCGCCAGCAGCTTGTGGGGCAGGGGAGTTGAAGCTTTCTTT.